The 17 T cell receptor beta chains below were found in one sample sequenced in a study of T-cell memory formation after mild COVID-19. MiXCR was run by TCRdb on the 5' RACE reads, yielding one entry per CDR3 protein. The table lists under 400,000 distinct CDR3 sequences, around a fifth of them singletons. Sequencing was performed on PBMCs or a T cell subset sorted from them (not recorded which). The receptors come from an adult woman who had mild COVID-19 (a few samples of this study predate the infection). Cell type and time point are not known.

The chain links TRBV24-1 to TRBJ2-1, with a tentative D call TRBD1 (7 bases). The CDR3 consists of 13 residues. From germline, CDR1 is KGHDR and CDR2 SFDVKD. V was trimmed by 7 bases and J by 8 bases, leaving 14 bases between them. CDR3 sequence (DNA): TGTGCCACCAGCCAGGGGGGCGCGGATGAGCAGTTCTTC. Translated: CATSQGGADEQFF.

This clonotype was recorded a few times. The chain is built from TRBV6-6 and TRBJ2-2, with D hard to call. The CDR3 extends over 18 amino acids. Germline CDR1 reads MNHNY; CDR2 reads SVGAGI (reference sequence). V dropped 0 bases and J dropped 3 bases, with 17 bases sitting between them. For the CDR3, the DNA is TGTGCCAGCAGTTACTCGATGGCTGATCCCGCGGACACCGGGGAGCTGTTTTTT. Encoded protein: CASSYSMADPADTGELFF.

The chain's CDR3 is CASSVDGGNTEAFF. Written as DNA, the CDR3 is TGTGCCAGCAGCGTAGATGGAGGCAACACTGAAGCTTTCTTT. V and J are TRBV9 and TRBJ1-1; D not certain. CDR3 length equals 14 residues. Germline lookup yields CDR1 SGDLS and CDR2 YYNGEE. V was shortened by 0 bases and J by 2 bases, with 8 bases between the two germline ends.

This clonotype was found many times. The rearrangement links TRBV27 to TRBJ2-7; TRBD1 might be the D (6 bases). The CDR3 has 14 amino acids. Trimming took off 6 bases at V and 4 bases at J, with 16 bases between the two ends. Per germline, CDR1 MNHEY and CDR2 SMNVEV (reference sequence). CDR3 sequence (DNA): TGTGCCAGCAGCTTCCAGGGGTACTCTTACGAGCAGTACTTC. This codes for CASSFQGYSYEQYF.

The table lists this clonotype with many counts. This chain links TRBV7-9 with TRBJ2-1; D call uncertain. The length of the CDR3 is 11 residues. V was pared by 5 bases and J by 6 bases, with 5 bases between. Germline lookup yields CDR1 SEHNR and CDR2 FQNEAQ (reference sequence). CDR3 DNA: TGTGCCAGCAGCCCCCGCAATGAGCAGTTCTTC. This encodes CASSPRNEQFF.

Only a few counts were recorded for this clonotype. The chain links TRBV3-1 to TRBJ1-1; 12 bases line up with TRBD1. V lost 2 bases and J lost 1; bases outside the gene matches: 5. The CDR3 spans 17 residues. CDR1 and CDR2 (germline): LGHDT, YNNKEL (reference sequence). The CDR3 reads CASSQLGTGGWNTEAFF. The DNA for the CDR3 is TGTGCCAGCAGCCAACTCGGGACAGGGGGCTGGAACACTGAAGCTTTCTTT.

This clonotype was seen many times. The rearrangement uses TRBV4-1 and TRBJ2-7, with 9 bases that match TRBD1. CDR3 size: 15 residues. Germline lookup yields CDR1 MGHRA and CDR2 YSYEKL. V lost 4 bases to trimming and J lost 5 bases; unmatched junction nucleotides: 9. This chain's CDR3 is CASSRVGQGLDEQYF. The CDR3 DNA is TGCGCCAGCAGCCGAGTCGGACAGGGGCTTGACGAGCAGTACTTC.

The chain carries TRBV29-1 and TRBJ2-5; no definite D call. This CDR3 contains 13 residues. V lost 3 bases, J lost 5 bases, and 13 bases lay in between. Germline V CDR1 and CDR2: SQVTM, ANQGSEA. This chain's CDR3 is CSVEGPNGETQYF. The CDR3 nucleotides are TGCAGCGTTGAGGGTCCTAATGGGGAGACCCAGTACTTC.

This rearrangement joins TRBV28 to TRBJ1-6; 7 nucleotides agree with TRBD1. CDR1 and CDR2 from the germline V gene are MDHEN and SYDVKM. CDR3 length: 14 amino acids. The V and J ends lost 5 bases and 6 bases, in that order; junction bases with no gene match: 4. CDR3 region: CASSPDRVNSPLHF. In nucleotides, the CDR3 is TGTGCCAGCAGTCCAGACAGGGTTAATTCACCCCTCCACTTT.

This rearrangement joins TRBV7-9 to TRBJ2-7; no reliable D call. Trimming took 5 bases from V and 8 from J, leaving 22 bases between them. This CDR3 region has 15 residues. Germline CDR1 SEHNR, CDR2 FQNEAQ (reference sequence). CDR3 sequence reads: CASSPPQTRVTQQYF. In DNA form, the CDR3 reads TGTGCCAGCAGCCCGCCCCAGACCCGTGTTACGCAGCAGTACTTC. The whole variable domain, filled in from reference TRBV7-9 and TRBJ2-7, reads DTGVSQNPRHKITKRGQNVTFRCDPISEHNRLYWYRQTLGQGPEFLTYFQNEAQLEKSRLLSDRFSAERPKGSFSTLEIQRTEQGDSAMYLCASSPPQTRVTQQYFGPGTRLTVT.

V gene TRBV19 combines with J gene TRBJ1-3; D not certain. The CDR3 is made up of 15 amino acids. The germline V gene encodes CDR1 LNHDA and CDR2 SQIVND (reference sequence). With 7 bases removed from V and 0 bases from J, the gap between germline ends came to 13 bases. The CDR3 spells CASTNDGISGNTIYF. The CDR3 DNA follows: TGTGCCAGTACTAACGACGGAATCTCTGGAAACACCATATATTTT.

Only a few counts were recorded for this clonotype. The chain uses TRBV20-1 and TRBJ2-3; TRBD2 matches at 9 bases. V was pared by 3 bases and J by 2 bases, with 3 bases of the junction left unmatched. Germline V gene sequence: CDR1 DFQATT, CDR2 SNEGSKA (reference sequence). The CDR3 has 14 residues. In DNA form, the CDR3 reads TGCAGTGCTAGGCTAGCGGGGTCCACAGATACGCAGTATTTT. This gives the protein CSARLAGSTDTQYF.

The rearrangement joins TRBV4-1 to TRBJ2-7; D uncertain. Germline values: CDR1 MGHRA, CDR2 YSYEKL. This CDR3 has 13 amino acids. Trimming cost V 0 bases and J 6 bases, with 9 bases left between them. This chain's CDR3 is CASSQEEVTEQYF. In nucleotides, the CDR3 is TGCGCCAGCAGCCAAGAGGAAGTGACCGAGCAGTACTTC.

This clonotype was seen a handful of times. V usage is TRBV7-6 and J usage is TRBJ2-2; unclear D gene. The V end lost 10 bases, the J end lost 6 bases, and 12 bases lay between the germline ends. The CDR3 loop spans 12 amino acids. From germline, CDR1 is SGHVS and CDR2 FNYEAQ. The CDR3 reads CATLVPPGELFF. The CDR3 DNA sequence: TGTGCCACCCTTGTCCCCCCCGGGGAGCTGTTTTTT.

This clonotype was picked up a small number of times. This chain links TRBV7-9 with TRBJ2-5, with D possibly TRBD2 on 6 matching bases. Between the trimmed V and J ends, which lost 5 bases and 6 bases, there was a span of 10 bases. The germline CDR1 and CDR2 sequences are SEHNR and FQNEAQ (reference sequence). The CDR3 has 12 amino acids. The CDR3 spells CASSRDSKTQYF. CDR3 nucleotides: TGTGCCAGCAGCCGGGACTCCAAGACCCAGTACTTC.

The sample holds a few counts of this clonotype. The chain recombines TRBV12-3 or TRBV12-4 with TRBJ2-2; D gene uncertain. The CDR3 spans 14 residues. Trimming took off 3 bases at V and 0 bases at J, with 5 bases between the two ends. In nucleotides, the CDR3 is TGTGCCAGCAGTTTTCGGTCGAACACCGGGGAGCTGTTTTTT. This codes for CASSFRSNTGELFF.

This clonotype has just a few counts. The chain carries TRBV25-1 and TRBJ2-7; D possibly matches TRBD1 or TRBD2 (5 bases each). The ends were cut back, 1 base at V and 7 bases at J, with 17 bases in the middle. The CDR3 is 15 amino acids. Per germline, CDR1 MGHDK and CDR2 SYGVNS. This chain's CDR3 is CASSEWGSKGREQYF. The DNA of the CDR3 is TGTGCCAGCAGTGAATGGGGCAGTAAGGGACGGGAGCAGTACTTC.